The entry below describes one T cell receptor beta chain. The antigen is not known. Assay used: immunoSEQ multiplex PCR; TCRdb lists only in-frame clones, some missing. The sample consists of 55,000 to 75,000 clones, about 71% of them appearing once. The entry originates in a study of T cell clones after liver transplantation. Study-level information: Samples came from ITN030ST, which attempted immunosuppression withdrawal within 2 years of liver transplantation. TCRbeta sequencing after a pre-transplant mixed lymphocyte reaction identified graft-donor-reactive clones, later tracked in post-transplant blood. Patients counted as tolerant after at least one year off all immunosuppression, enzymes not exceeding twice normal.

The CDR3 consists of 15 residues. J gave up 7 bases and V 4 bases, and 10 bases lay outside the gene matches. CDR1 SGHRS and CDR2 YFSETQ come from the germline V gene. Study conclusions and caveats: In a couple of subjects, few donor cells limited the measurable donor-reactive repertoire.

The chain couples TRBV5-1 to TRBJ2-1; TRBD1 matches 8 bases. Sequences were derived from CD4+ T cells from blood, sampled at the approximately 15-month timepoint. The sequence derives from a human patient who received a liver transplant. The graft donor may be the source of some T cells. The CDR3: CASSIGAGGRNEQFF. CDR3 DNA sequence: TGCGCCAGCAGCATTGGCGCAGGGGGCAGGAATGAGCAGTTCTTC.